Described below is a single T cell receptor beta chain sequence and its context. Antigen unknown. This specimen comes from a study of OX40 agonist ivuxolimab in advanced cancers. About the research overall: Antecedent anti-PD-1, anti-PD-L1 or anti-CTLA-4 therapy was permissible, with roughly 40% having received some. Three patients had partial responses: one hepatocellular carcinoma, two cutaneous melanoma. Whole-study results and caveats: The study found that CD8+ T cells averaged more expanded clones than CD4+.

The protocol was immunoSEQ multiplex PCR, while the TCRdb copy is restricted to in-frame clones and leaves out a portion. There are about 89,000 clones in the sample; around 94% occur only once, and 0.25% to 0.3% lies in the top ten. The timepoints at which blood was sampled were baseline, cycle 4 day 1, and cycle 7 day 1. The V gene's germline CDR1 is MDHEN and CDR2 SYDVKM. With 2 bases removed from V and 2 bases from J, the gap between germline ends came to 7 bases. This CDR3 has 13 amino acids. The sequence derives from an adult with an advanced solid tumor such as melanoma, head and neck, liver or kidney cancer. The chain employs TRBV28 and TRBJ2-7; D unresolved. The sequences come from CD4+ or CD8+ T cells sorted from blood, collected in a trial of the OX40 agonist ivuxolimab. The CDR3 nucleotides read TGTGCCAGCAGTTTAGGTGCCCCCTACGAGCAGTACTTC. Translating it yields CASSLGAPYEQYF. Based on the CDR3 plus reference TRBV28 and TRBJ2-7, the full variable domain is DVKVTQSSRYLVKRTGEKVFLECVQDMDHENMFWYRQDPGLGLRLIYFSYDVKMKEKGDIPEGYSVSREKKERFSLILESASTNQTSMYLCASSLGAPYEQYFGPGTRLTVT.